The 4 T cell receptor beta chains presented below share a single source sample, sequenced in a study of metastatic and nonmetastatic thyroid tumors (dated by TCRdb to 2020 to 2022). Libraries came from PCR. TCRdb lists the instrument as Illumina HiSeq 4000. Clones were called with MiXCR by TCRdb after fastp trimmed the public reads at Q25, and only in-frame beta chains were retained. The sample contains tens of thousands of clones, roughly 13% of them found a single time. 11% of the sample comes from the top ten. No treatment had been received by any patient before thyroid surgery. Material: blood. The source of these receptors is a female donor with papillary thyroid cancer or a benign thyroid nodule (not recorded which). Some clones in this sample may be carry-over from other donors' samples.

As for this clone: A much more abundant neighbour one base away suggests this may be a read error. The chain carries TRBV18 and TRBJ2-1; no definite D call. Germline-derived CDR1 and CDR2 are KGHSH and LQKENI. This CDR3 contains 14 residues. V was cut by 4 bases and J by 14 bases, with 21 bases left in between. The CDR3 sequence is CASSHASIRSQEFF. CDR3 DNA sequence: TGTGCCAGCTCACACGCCTCAATTCGGAGTCAGGAGTTCTTC.

This clone appeared many times. V usage is TRBV7-2 and J usage is TRBJ2-7; weak D call: TRBD1 (5 bases). Germline loops: CDR1 SGHTA, CDR2 FQGNSA. The CDR3 is made up of 14 amino acids. Trimming took off 5 bases at V and 2 bases at J, with 13 bases between the two ends. CDR3 sequence: CASSLRDRAYEQYF. The DNA for the CDR3 is TGTGCCAGCAGCCTACGTGACAGAGCCTACGAGCAGTACTTC.

In this sample, this clone turned up many times. The chain joins TRBV6-5 to TRBJ2-7; TRBD1 or TRBD2 may be the D gene (5 bases each). The CDR3 runs 13 residues. CDR1 and CDR2 from the germline V gene are MNHEY and SVGAGI. The V gene lost 0 bases and the J gene lost 6 bases, with 9 bases spanning the gap. DNA for the CDR3: TGTGCCAGCAGTTACTCTGAGGGGACCGAGCAGTACTTC. Encoded protein: CASSYSEGTEQYF.

This clone has more than one count but fewer than ten. An end of the junction differs from the germline gene, which may be a read error. The chain uses TRBV27 and TRBJ2-7, with 8 bases that match TRBD2. This CDR3 contains 14 residues. Germline loops: CDR1 MNHEY, CDR2 SMNVEV (reference sequence). The CDR3, as DNA: TGTGCCAGCATTCTCATAGCGGGAAGTTACGAGCGGTACTTC. It yields the protein CASILIAGSYERYF.